These T cell receptor beta chains were read from a single sample in a study of blood T cells in healthy people across ages. TCRdb re-derived calls from the 5' RACE reads in MiXCR, one entry per CDR3 protein. The sample holds 650,000 to 1,000,000 distinct CDR3 sequences, 46% seen once. The sequenced sample was blood. Every receptor here comes from an elderly man in good health. The CDR3 runs from the conserved cysteine through the conserved F or W. The D gene is left open where the match is weak. Clone sizes are given selectively: once, few, many, or a class where the clone is expanded.

TRBJ2-3,TRBV20-1,TRBD1,-,CSAEDRDPDTQYF,TGCAGTGCTGAAGACAGGGACCCAGATACGCAGTATTTT
TRBJ1-2,TRBV6-2/TRBV6-3,-,few,CASSYFFNYGYTF,TGTGCCAGCAGTTACTTTTTTAACTATGGCTACACCTTC
TRBJ2-7,TRBV7-9,TRBD2,-,CASSQGSGGLVDEQYF,TGTGCCAGCAGCCAGGGTAGCGGGGGACTCGTGGACGAGCAGTACTTC
TRBJ2-7,TRBV29-1,-,few,CSARTAYEQYF,TGCAGCGCCCGGACAGCGTACGAGCAGTACTTC
TRBJ1-6,TRBV7-2,-,-,CVSSQRGSYNSPLHF,TGTGTCAGCAGCCAGCGGGGCTCCTATAATTCACCCCTCCACTTT
TRBJ2-5,TRBV19,-,-,CASSIAGLGGVRQETQYF,TGTGCCAGTAGTATAGCGGGCCTCGGGGGAGTACGCCAAGAGACCCAGTACTTC
TRBJ2-7,TRBV27,-,-,CASSFPDNEQYF,TGTGCCAGCAGTTTCCCCGACAATGAGCAGTACTTC
TRBJ1-1,TRBV3-1,-,-,CASSQGGGKAFF,TGTGCCAGCAGCCAAGGCGGGGGTAAAGCTTTCTTT
TRBJ1-6,TRBV20-1,-,few,CSARDVGSPLHF,TGCAGTGCTAGAGATGTGGGGTCACCCCTCCACTTT
TRBJ2-5,TRBV12-3/TRBV12-4,TRBD2,-,CASRGSGRETQYF,TGTGCCAGCAGGGGTAGCGGGAGGGAGACCCAGTACTTC
TRBJ2-3,TRBV6-2/TRBV6-3,TRBD1,-,CASSYATGAVGDTQYF,TGTGCCAGCAGTTACGCCACAGGGGCTGTAGGGGATACGCAGTATTTT
TRBJ2-7,TRBV6-1,-,-,CASSEAPEGPYEQYF,TGTGCCAGCAGTGAAGCGCCAGAGGGTCCCTACGAGCAGTACTTC
TRBJ2-1,TRBV7-3,TRBD2,few,CASSRGTRADNEQFF,TGTGCCAGCAGCCGGGGGACTAGAGCCGACAATGAGCAGTTCTTC
TRBJ2-3,TRBV20-1,TRBD2,-,CSAKREGLRTDTQYF,TGCAGTGCAAAGCGGGAGGGCCTGCGCACAGATACGCAGTATTTT
TRBJ1-1,TRBV6-1,-,-,CASTWIGKEAFF,TGTGCCAGCACTTGGATAGGAAAAGAAGCTTTCTTT